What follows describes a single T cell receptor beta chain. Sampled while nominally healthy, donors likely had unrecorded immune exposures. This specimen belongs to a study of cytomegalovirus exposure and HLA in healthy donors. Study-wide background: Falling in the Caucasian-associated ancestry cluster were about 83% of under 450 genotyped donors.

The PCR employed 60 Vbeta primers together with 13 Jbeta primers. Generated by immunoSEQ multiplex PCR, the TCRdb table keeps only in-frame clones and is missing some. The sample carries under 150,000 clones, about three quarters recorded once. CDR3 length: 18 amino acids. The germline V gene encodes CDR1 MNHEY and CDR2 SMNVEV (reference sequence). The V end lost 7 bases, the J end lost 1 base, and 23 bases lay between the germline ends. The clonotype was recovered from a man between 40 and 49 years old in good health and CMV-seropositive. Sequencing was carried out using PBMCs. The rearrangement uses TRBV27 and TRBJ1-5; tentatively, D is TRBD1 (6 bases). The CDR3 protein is CASTPRGGVALSNQPQHF. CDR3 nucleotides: TGTGCCAGCACCCCGAGGGGGGGGGTGGCCTTAAGCAATCAGCCCCAGCATTTT.